Listed below are T cell receptor beta chains from one sample, sequenced in a study of cytomegalovirus exposure and HLA in healthy donors. Produced via immunoSEQ multiplex PCR; TCRdb's table is partial and in-frame only. The sample has about 150,000 clones; roughly 80% are singletons. Sequencing input: PBMCs. These receptors were taken from a human donor in good health. CDR3s include the opening cysteine and the closing phenylalanine or tryptophan. D genes are given only for firm matches.

d_call	v_call	j_call	cdr3_length	cdr3_aa
-	TRBV28	TRBJ1-3	12	CATRRGGNTIYF
TRBD2	TRBV2	TRBJ2-2	17	CASRWGGHRPNTGELFF
TRBD2	TRBV27	TRBJ2-1	13	CASSLAGGHEQFF
-	TRBV28	TRBJ1-1	13	CASRTTGNTEAFF
-	TRBV7-8	TRBJ1-6	15	CASSSREGGNSPLHF
-	TRBV5-4	TRBJ1-2	15	CASSLYRNSWNGYPF
TRBD1	TRBV5-6	TRBJ1-3	15	CASSRALTGGNTIYF
-	TRBV7-3	TRBJ1-4	15	CASSLIGVSNEKLFF
TRBD2	TRBV30	TRBJ2-3	17	CAWSVDGTTWATDTQYF
TRBD1	TRBV5-4	TRBJ2-3	14	CASSFGQGPDTQYF
-	TRBV25-1	TRBJ1-1	13	CASAAPGGTEAFF
-	TRBV6-6	TRBJ1-2	11	CASSSQGGYTF
TRBD2	TRBV4-2	TRBJ2-5	18	CASSPSRLAGGLEETQYF
-	TRBV7-9	TRBJ1-6	16	CASSSGWSPYNSPLHF
TRBD1	TRBV5-6	TRBJ1-2	15	CASRTGEGLGYGYTF
TRBD2	TRBV7-2	TRBJ2-4	15	CASSLDPAGVNIQYF
TRBD1	TRBV4-1	TRBJ2-2	15	CASSQDRTGGGELFF
-	TRBV29-1	TRBJ2-2	13	CSVVLGGTGELFF
-	TRBV19	TRBJ1-5	13	CASSTQGNQPQHF
-	TRBV2	TRBJ1-2	14	CASSERGRGKGYTF
TRBD2	TRBV5-1	TRBJ2-2	14	CASSLGLAIGELFF
-	TRBV19	TRBJ1-4	14	CASSMGQINEKLFF
TRBD1	TRBV5-1	TRBJ1-4	15	CASSQMTGVGEKLFF
TRBD2	TRBV14	TRBJ2-7	17	CASSQGGLADSSYEQYF
-	TRBV28	TRBJ1-6	15	CASSLPRGGNSPLHF
-	TRBV7-2	TRBJ1-2	15	CASSLGGGRDYGYTF
TRBD2	TRBV5-1	TRBJ2-3	16	CASSTLAGGIADTQYF
-	TRBV21-1	TRBJ2-3	16	CASSKEGTASTDTQYF
TRBD2	TRBV4-3	TRBJ2-7	16	CASSQDLAGALYEQYF
-	TRBV10-3	TRBJ2-5	13	CAISEGPNPTQYF
-	TRBV19	TRBJ2-1	14	CASSTHLRDNEQFF
-	TRBV19	TRBJ1-5	14	CASSIGEKDQPQHF
-	TRBV4-1	TRBJ2-5	15	CASSQFGTGQREQYF
-	TRBV13	TRBJ1-1	16	CASSLGGGAHNTEAFF
-	TRBV27	TRBJ2-7	14	CASSLSGSGFEQYF
TRBD1	TRBV7-9	TRBJ2-7	15	CASTLAGQGAYEQYF
TRBD2	TRBV9	TRBJ2-1	14	CASSLAGEVNEQFF
TRBD1	TRBV7-9	TRBJ1-1	12	CSSSLGQGKSFF
-	TRBV4-2	TRBJ1-6	13	CASSQGVNSPLHF
TRBD1	TRBV5-1	TRBJ1-1	16	CASSFFGQGGNTEAFF
TRBD1	TRBV28	TRBJ1-2	18	CASSPIFQGAQGDYGYTF
TRBD1	TRBV28	TRBJ1-2	13	CASSLYRGHGYTF
TRBD1	TRBV7-9	TRBJ2-3	15	CASSLRPGGSDTQYF
TRBD1	TRBV15	TRBJ2-7	13	CATSTGGHYEQYF
TRBD2	TRBV7-2	TRBJ2-7	15	CASSQGTSGSYEQYF
TRBD1	TRBV6-1	TRBJ1-5	13	CASRGTGNQPQHF
TRBD2	TRBV29-1	TRBJ2-2	14	CSVNRAGVTGELFF
-	TRBV19	TRBJ1-4	16	CASSIGRGLSSEKLFF
TRBD1	TRBV28	TRBJ1-5	16	CASSLTDRALNQPQHF
-	TRBV7-2	TRBJ1-4	14	CASSQVRGGEKLFF
-	TRBV7-2	TRBJ2-5	14	CASSLEVFGETQYF